This TCR beta chain was sequenced for a study of blood T cell repertoires in COVID-19. As for the study in general: Spain, Italy and the United States supplied samples that represented acute and convalescent COVID-19. Sample material is recorded as cDNA or gDNA derived from T cells, B-cell-depleted T cells, or PBMCs.

Original data processing: Counts of nucleated cells, estimated from reference gene primer amplification, were obtained. Sequenced by immunoSEQ multiplex PCR; TCRdb stores in-frame clones only, minus some. Clonal size and the V and J genes are those of that table, whereas D and trimming came from the DNA. Of under 300,000 clones in the sample, roughly 89% are singletons; the top ten hold 0.94%. This CDR3 is 14 amino acids long. Looked up from germline, CDR1 is MDHEN and CDR2 is SYDVKM. V dropped 5 bases and J dropped 11; count of bases not matched to a gene: 11. The source material was peripheral blood. The chain combines TRBV28 with TRBJ2-1; 8 bases map to TRBD1. This clonotype was obtained from a woman in her forties who had recovered from COVID-19. This chain's CDR3 is CASSAGTGSSQQFF. CDR3 DNA sequence: TGTGCCAGCAGTGCCGGGACAGGCAGCTCTCAGCAGTTCTTC.